The 14 T cell receptor beta chains presented below share a single source sample, sequenced in a study of T cells in Graves' hyperthyroidism and ophthalmopathy (dated by TCRdb to about 2019). Preparation of the library involved multiplex PCR. For sequencing, an Illumina HiSeq 2000 was employed. The TCR beta CDR3 regions were amplified from RNA transcripts. The TCR CDR3 was subjected to a first round of RT-PCR using the HTBI primer set and the Qiagen OneStep RT-PCR kit. TCRdb applied fastp at Q25 and MiXCR to the public reads, then kept only in-frame beta chains. Every CDR3 protein is listed once, alongside the most common genes and DNA of its rows. Within this sample are around 240,000 distinct CDR3 sequences, with roughly 17% of them counted one time only. Jointly, the top ten make up more than 25% of the sample. Material: blood. Receptor source: a woman younger than 35 with Graves' ophthalmopathy.

The chain links TRBV11-2 to TRBJ2-7, with 8 bases lining up with TRBD2. The length of the CDR3 is 16 residues. CDR1 SGHAT and CDR2 FQNNGV come from the germline V gene. J was trimmed by 2 bases and V by 1 base; bases with no gene match: 7. CDR3 amino acids: CASSLGVAGPPYEQYF. The CDR3 DNA reads as TGTGCCAGCAGCTTAGGTGTAGCGGGGCCCCCCTACGAGCAGTACTTC.

This clonotype occurred many times. The chain couples TRBV2 to TRBJ1-2; 7 positions match TRBD1. Germline loops: CDR1 SNHLY, CDR2 FYNNEI. The CDR3 has 12 amino acids. Trimming removed 8 bases from V and 8 bases from J; junction bases left unmatched: 8. DNA for the CDR3: TGTGCCAGCCTAGACAGGGCGGGAGGCTACACCTTC. Its protein is CASLDRAGGYTF.

With respect to this clonotype: A single base separates this from a much larger clone, so it may be a read error. The chain couples TRBV6-2 or TRBV6-3 to TRBJ2-5; 8 nucleotides align to TRBD1. V trimming: 6 bases; J trimming: 5 bases; junction bases outside the gene matches: 8. This CDR3 contains 14 residues. Germline loops: CDR1 MNHEY, CDR2 SVGEGT. CDR3 loop: CASSLARQGETQYF. The DNA for the CDR3 is TGTGCCAGCAGCCTTGCGCGACAGGGGGAGACCCAGTACTTC.

The chain recombines TRBV6-2 or TRBV6-3 with TRBJ2-5, with 15 bases identical to TRBD2. The CDR3 has 17 amino acids. V dropped 2 bases and J dropped 5; count of bases not matched to a gene: 6. Per the germline V gene, CDR1 is MNHEY and CDR2 is SVGEGT. The CDR3 DNA reads as TGTGCCAGCAGTTACCCGGGACTAGCGGGGGGTAGGGAGACCCAGTACTTC. The encoded protein is CASSYPGLAGGRETQYF.

The table lists this clonotype with many counts. The J gene is TRBJ1-1, the V gene TRBV5-8; D ambiguous. V dropped 2 bases and J dropped 2 bases, with 28 bases sitting between them. CDR3 size: 20 residues. Per germline, CDR1 SGHTS and CDR2 YDEGEE. CDR3 DNA sequence: TGTGCCAGCAGCTTTTTTATGCTGTGGGTAAGTGGGCCGCCAAACACTGAAGCTTTCTTT. Translated, it gives CASSFFMLWVSGPPNTEAFF.

This clonotype came up many times. This rearrangement joins TRBV2 to TRBJ1-2, with D possibly being TRBD1 (5 bases). V lost 7 bases to trimming and J lost 4 bases, with 13 bases between them. The CDR3 is made up of 13 amino acids. Germline CDR1 SNHLY, CDR2 FYNNEI. The chain's CDR3 is CASTRDGFYGYTF. CDR3 bases: TGTGCCAGCACCAGGGACGGCTTCTATGGCTACACCTTC.

In this sample, this clonotype turned up many times. The CDR3 loop reads CASRRGGNSPLHF. The CDR3 nucleotides are TGTGCCAGCAGGCGGGGAGGTAATTCACCCCTCCACTTT. The chain has TRBV2 and TRBJ1-6, with no clear D. There are 13 residues in the CDR3. Between the trimmed V and J ends, which lost 6 bases and 6 bases, there was a span of 9 bases. Germline lookup yields CDR1 SNHLY and CDR2 FYNNEI.

Many counts were recorded for this clonotype. The chain couples TRBV6-1 to TRBJ1-2; the D is unclear. This CDR3 region has 14 residues. V lost 0 bases and J 3 bases, leaving 8 bases between the germline ends. The germline V gene has CDR1 MNHNS and CDR2 SASEGT. The CDR3 sequence is CASSEAPGYYGYTF. DNA for the CDR3: TGTGCCAGCAGTGAAGCTCCGGGGTACTATGGCTACACCTTC.

This clonotype was counted ten times or more. The CDR3 bases are TGTGCCAGCAGCTCCCGAAAAGTTTGGAACACTGAAGCTTTCTTT. It encodes CASSSRKVWNTEAFF. The chain links TRBV13 to TRBJ1-1; D ambiguous. V gave up 4 bases and J gave up 1 base, with 13 bases separating them. The length of the CDR3 is 15 residues. Germline V CDR1 and CDR2: PRHDT, FYEKMQ (reference sequence).

There are a few counts of this clonotype. The chain uses TRBV19 and TRBJ2-4, with TRBD1 identical over 8 bases. CDR1 is LNHDA, CDR2 SQIVND, per germline (reference sequence). Trimming at V came to 10 bases and at J to 5 bases, leaving 4 bases not matched to a gene. The CDR3 loop spans 12 amino acids. The CDR3 here is CATKDRENIQYF. The CDR3 DNA follows: TGTGCCACTAAGGACAGGGAAAACATTCAGTACTTC.

The chain uses TRBV11-2 and TRBJ1-1; D possibly corresponds to TRBD1 (6 bases). The CDR3 totals 15 residues. Germline CDR1 is SGHAT and CDR2 is FQNNGV. The germline V and J ends were trimmed by 1 base and 1 base, with 10 bases remaining between them. The CDR3 spells CASSLARGQNTEAFF. CDR3 nucleotides: TGTGCCAGCAGCTTAGCACGGGGACAGAACACTGAAGCTTTCTTT.

This clonotype was found many times. This sequence joins TRBV20-1 and TRBJ1-1, with 9 nucleotides matching TRBD1. The CDR3 loop spans 16 amino acids. The germline V gene has CDR1 DFQATT and CDR2 SNEGSKA (reference sequence). V lost 2 bases, J lost 2 bases, and 9 bases stayed unmatched. CDR3 bases: TGCAGTGCTAGATCCCCAAAGACAGGGGGTAACACTGAAGCTTTCTTT. Its protein is CSARSPKTGGNTEAFF.

This clonotype was picked up many times. V and J are TRBV20-1 and TRBJ2-1; D ambiguous. CDR1 is DFQATT, CDR2 SNEGSKA, per germline (reference sequence). The CDR3 loop spans 14 amino acids. V lost 3 bases, J lost 1 base, and 10 bases lay in between. The CDR3 sequence: CSASGRSSYNEQFF. In DNA, the CDR3 is TGCAGTGCTAGTGGGCGATCTTCCTACAATGAGCAGTTCTTC.

This clonotype was observed at least ten times. The rearrangement links TRBV2 to TRBJ2-3, with a tentative D call TRBD2 (5 bases). The CDR3 is 11 residues long. The germline V and J ends were trimmed by 7 bases and 13 bases, with 15 bases remaining between them. Germline V gives CDR1 SNHLY, CDR2 FYNNEI. CDR3 protein: CASMERKSEYF. The DNA for the CDR3 is TGTGCCAGCATGGAGCGGAAATCAGAGTATTTT.